The clone carrying this T cell receptor beta chain was detected many times. What it recognizes is unknown. V lost 6 bases to trimming and J lost 8 bases, with 25 bases between them. This CDR3 comprises 16 residues. The germline CDR1 and CDR2 sequences are SNHLY and FYNNEI. None of the included patients had other autoimmune diseases, uncontrolled infections, pregnancy or lactation, as these led to exclusion. The PBMCs had their origin in less than 13 ml of fresh peripheral blood. These data belong to a study of Graves' ophthalmopathy and Graves' hyperthyroidism. The study's findings and limits: The 13-signature model separated ophthalmopathy from stable hyperthyroidism at 85% to 90% sensitivity and roughly 80% specificity.

TCR beta CDR3 regions were amplified from RNA transcripts. An initial RT-PCR round employing HTBI primers preceded a second-round multiplex PCR. TCRdb used MiXCR to reprocess the multiplex PCR reads, holding one entry per CDR3 protein. The sample has hundreds of thousands of distinct CDR3 sequences, 22% seen once. This receptor was identified in a woman under 30 with stable Graves' hyperthyroidism. Some clones in this sample may be carry-over from other donors' samples. The sample taken for sequencing was peripheral blood. The chain combines TRBV2 with TRBJ1-2; the D gene is possibly TRBD1 (6 bases). In DNA, the CDR3 is TGTGCCAGCAGAGGGGGGGGGGAAGGTACCTATTACGGCTACACCTTC. Translated, it gives CASRGGGEGTYYGYTF.